This T cell receptor beta chain was sequenced for a study of human T cells and chemical hapten exposure. Study as a whole: Weekly scalp doses of diphenylcyclopropenone were given to patients during the approximately 26-week study. Patients, largely female, had alopecia areata, totalis or universalis. Notes on the study in general: As patch test score rose, PT1 expanded TCR counts tended to rise as well.

Time point reported: patch test 2, 6 weeks after DPC sensitization. The treatment: therapeutic diphenylcyclopropenone sensitization with weekly scalp DPC. From germline, CDR1 is MNHNS and CDR2 SASEGT. The V end lost 5 bases, the J end lost 8 bases, and 15 bases lay between the germline ends. This CDR3 contains 14 residues. Within the library, unique molecular identifiers were attached to each individual cDNA molecule. TCRdb used MiXCR to reprocess the RACE reads, holding one entry per CDR3 protein. The sample records fewer than 100,000 distinct CDR3 sequences, about 9% being singletons. Comments on this clonotype: Antigen specificity is unknown.

The TCR sequence derives from a woman in her forties with alopecia areata. Some clones in this sample may be carry-over from other donors' samples. The sequencing used whole blood, collected in connection with sensitization to the hapten diphenylcyclopropenone (DPC). V is TRBV6-1 and J is TRBJ1-4; D gene unclear. DNA for the CDR3: TGTGCCAGCAGTTCGGGCCCTCAAGGGGAAAAACTGTTTTTT. Residues: CASSSGPQGEKLFF.